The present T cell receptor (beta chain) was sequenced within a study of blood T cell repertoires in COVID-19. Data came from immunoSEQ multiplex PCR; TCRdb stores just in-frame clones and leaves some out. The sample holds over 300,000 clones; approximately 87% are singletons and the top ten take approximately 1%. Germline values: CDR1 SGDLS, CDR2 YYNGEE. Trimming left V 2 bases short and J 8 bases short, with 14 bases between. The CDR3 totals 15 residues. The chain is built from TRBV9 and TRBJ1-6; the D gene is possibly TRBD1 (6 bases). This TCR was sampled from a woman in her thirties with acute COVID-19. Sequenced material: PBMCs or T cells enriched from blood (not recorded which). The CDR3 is CASSVWGAGDSPLHF. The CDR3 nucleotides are TGTGCCAGCAGCGTTTGGGGGGCGGGAGATTCACCCCTCCACTTT.